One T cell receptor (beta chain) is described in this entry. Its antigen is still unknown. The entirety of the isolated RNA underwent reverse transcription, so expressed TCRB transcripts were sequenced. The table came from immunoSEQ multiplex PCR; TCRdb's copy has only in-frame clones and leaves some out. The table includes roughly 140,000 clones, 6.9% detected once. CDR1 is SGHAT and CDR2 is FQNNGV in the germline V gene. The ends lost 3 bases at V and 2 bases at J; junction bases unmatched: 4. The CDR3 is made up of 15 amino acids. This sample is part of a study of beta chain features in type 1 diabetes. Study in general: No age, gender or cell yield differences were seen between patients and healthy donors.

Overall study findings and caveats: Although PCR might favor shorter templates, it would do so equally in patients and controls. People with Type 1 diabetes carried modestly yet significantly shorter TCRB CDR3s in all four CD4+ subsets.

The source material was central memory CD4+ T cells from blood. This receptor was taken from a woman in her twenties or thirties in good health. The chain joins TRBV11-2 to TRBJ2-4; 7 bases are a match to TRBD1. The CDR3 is CASSFHRGPKNIQYF. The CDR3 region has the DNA TGTGCCAGCAGCTTTCATAGGGGGCCCAAAAACATTCAGTACTTC.